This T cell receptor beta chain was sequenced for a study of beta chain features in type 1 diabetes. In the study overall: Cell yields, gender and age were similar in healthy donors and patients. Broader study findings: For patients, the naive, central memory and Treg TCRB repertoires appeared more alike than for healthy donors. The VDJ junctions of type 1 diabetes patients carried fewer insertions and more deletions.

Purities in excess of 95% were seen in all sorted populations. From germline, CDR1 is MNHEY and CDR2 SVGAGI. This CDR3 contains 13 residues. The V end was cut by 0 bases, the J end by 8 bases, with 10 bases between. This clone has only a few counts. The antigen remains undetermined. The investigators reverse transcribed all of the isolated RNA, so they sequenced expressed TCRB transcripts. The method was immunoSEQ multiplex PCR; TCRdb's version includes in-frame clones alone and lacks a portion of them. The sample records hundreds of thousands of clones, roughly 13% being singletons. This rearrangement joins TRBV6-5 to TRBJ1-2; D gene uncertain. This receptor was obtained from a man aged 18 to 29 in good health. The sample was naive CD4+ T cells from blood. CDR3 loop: CASSYSYTGGYTF. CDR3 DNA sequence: TGTGCCAGCAGTTACTCATACACCGGGGGCTACACCTTC.